Listed here is a single T cell receptor (beta chain). The table lists this clone with a few counts. Its antigen is currently not known. There are no base qualities to consult, and no much larger clone falls within one base. The data originate from a study of cytomegalovirus exposure and HLA in healthy donors (dated by TCRdb to 2015 to 2018). About the investigation overall: An earlier analysis of approximately 600 of the donors reported approximately 290 Gb of sequence data and 100 million to 140 million unique TCR beta sequences from 150 million to 200 million T cells. An early release that covered roughly 600 HLA-typed donors contained approximately 300 gigabases of sequencing data and 80 million or so unique TCR sequences. Of the 398 genotyped donors, about 84% fell in the genetic ancestry cluster associated with self-reported Caucasian donors. The study aimed to test whether signatures of past pathogen exposure could be identified by cataloging public T cell receptors. The study used immunosequencing to profile the T cell repertoires of 666 subjects and linked those repertoires to cytomegalovirus serostatus. Along with the approximately 700-subject first cohort, a separate validation cohort of around 110 different subjects was used. To predict cytomegalovirus infection status, the study combined high-throughput TCR immunosequencing, statistical association of individual TCRs with disease status, and machine learning. A later analysis re-analyzed previously published TCR beta repertoires from 500 to 700 donors and added high-resolution HLA genotyping to study TCR occurrence patterns. Rather than drawing on any new phenotypic data, the later analysis identified candidate immune exposures from TCR beta sequences and the way those sequences occurred across donors. To decide whether each TCR beta V gene segment behaved as functional or pseudogenic, an earlier analysis of some 570 of the donors relied on high-throughput TCR beta sequencing. Donor age, sex, ethnicity and CMV serostatus were collected together with the repertoire data. Genome-wide SNP genotypes for about 55% of the roughly 670 donors were used in a later genetic analysis, which treated that subset as a discovery cohort. Every discovery cohort repertoire had been produced on one sequencing platform. Class I and class II HLA loci were covered by the typing at four-digit resolution. Typing coverage varied by locus: roughly 629-640 donors for A, B, C, DRB1 and DQB1; roughly 520 for DQA1; more than 600 for DPA1; roughly 450 for DPB1. Several DR-DQ haplotypes were handled as single units for association and clustering because linkage in the cohort was strong. Across under 500 genotyped donors of the cohort, an average of about 240,000 unique TCR beta nucleotide sequences per donor were sequenced, and roughly 20% of those sequences were non-productive. Overall study results and their limits: A later analysis found that TCR association rates varied across HLA loci, with DRB1 alleles showing the most associated TCRs and HLA-C alleles the fewest. Because HLA typing was missing for some donors at each locus, association tests included only the typed subset. V-gene and J-gene trimming of TCR beta chains was associated with a missense DCLRE1C variant in a later genetic analysis, and the association was replicated in an independent cohort. The sequencing pipeline was judged likely to have produced a cluster of highly shared sequence variants as a technical artifact. A later analysis found that HLA-associated TCR beta chains were more clonally expanded and had lower generation probabilities than equally common non-associated chains. Linkage disequilibrium might explain the correlated functional status among segregating V segments, but an unknown experimental factor could not be ruled out. In an earlier analysis of around 500 of the donors, most TCR beta V segments appeared in productive rearrangements about 90% or about 30% of the time, broadly matching IMGT annotations. Fewer than 20 rarely observed V segments, including chromosome 9 orphons, were excluded from the earlier analysis of about 610 of the donors because counts were too low. According to a later analysis, most CMV-associated TCR beta chains appeared to be HLA-restricted, and the HLA associations seemed to be driven largely by CMV exposure. Across donors, most TCR sequences were observed very rarely, whereas some public TCRs were present in many individuals. The only immune exposure information available for the cohort was CMV serostatus. Cytomegalovirus status was reported to be diagnosed by the classifier with high specificity and sensitivity in both the original and validation cohorts. Compared with the roughly 700-donor mean, donors in an Asian-associated ancestry cluster had fewer N-insertions in productive TCRs, according to a later genetic analysis. Some IMGT-functional V segments, including TRBV6-2 and TRBV6-3, could not be distinguished by the 87-base-pair reads and were therefore excluded. At a false discovery rate of 0.05, a later analysis linked around 15,000 TCR beta sequences to specific HLA alleles. The authors suggested that the approach could potentially be extended to other disease states and immunological phenotypes. When HLA alleles, especially DR and DQ, strongly co-occurred, attributing TCR associations to individual alleles was difficult. Presence/absence analyses assumed roughly uniform sequencing depth across donors, an assumption that may not hold. According to a later analysis, parvovirus B19, influenza, CMV and Epstein-Barr virus appeared linked to several top co-occurrence clusters. The study listed 150 to 200 TCR beta chains as associated with cytomegalovirus. A few of the identified cytomegalovirus-associated TCR beta chains were confirmed in vitro to be specific for cytomegalovirus antigens. This cohort had only TCR beta chains sequenced, and the lack of alpha or paired-chain data limited which features could be detected. A further reported finding was that TCR beta sequences accurately predicted the HLA-A and HLA-B alleles for most subjects in the first cohort.

Library method: the immunoSEQ multiplex PCR assay. For the multiplex PCR, a mixture combining 60 forward primers for TCR Vbeta segments and 13 reverse primers for TCR Jbeta segments was used. A multiplex PCR assay on genomic DNA amplified the CDR3 region of rearranged TCR beta genes. The Illumina HiSeq System was used to sequence the amplified TCR beta libraries as 87-base-pair reads. Per the source publication's procedure: A later analysis tallied tens of millions of unique TCR beta chains across the 666 repertoires, and some 10 million of those chains were shared by two or more donors. A nearest-neighbor algorithm error-corrected the raw reads and collapsed the reads into unique sequences, merging closely related sequences to remove PCR and sequencing errors. To assign V, D and J gene segments, CDR3 sequences were aligned to IMGT reference sequences. For a sequence to be retained, a match of at least six nucleotides was required to both a V gene segment and a J gene segment. A rearrangement counted as productive if the CDR3 had no stop codons and remained in frame with V and J, and every other rearrangement counted as non-productive. Following IMGT convention, CDR3 was defined as the stretch from the second conserved V-encoded cysteine up to the conserved J-encoded phenylalanine. The earlier analysis of 587 of the donors excluded sequences that lacked an unambiguous match to a single V gene segment. An earlier analysis of several hundred of the donors called V segments functional above 56.7% productive rearrangements and segregating when the between-donor standard deviation exceeded 5%. A statistical classification framework was developed to diagnose cytomegalovirus status using the catalog of TCR beta chain sequences. V and J gene assignment, in a later analysis, came from comparing TCR nucleotide sequences with IMGT/GENE-DB human TR gene sequences. In a later analysis, CDR3 sequences and most-parsimonious VDJ recombination scenarios were assigned using the TCRdist pipeline. In a later analysis, each TCR beta chain was defined by its CDR3 amino acid sequence together with its V-gene family, and reads lacking a unique V-gene family were excluded. A later analysis removed 592 highly shared, low-generation-probability nucleotide sequences to deal with suspected cross-contamination and a sequencing artifact. A later analysis calculated a clonal expansion index for each public chain from normalized within-repertoire ranks of inferred template counts. Generation probabilities in a later analysis came from a VDJ recombination model fitted to out-of-frame rearrangements, and those results were checked against IGoR. In a later analysis, hypergeometric tests were used to score TCR-TCR, TCR-HLA and TCR-CMV co-occurrence, with a repertoire-size bias correction applied to TCR pairs. To estimate false discovery rates, a later analysis permuted the HLA or CMV assignments 20 times. In a later analysis, co-occurring TCRs were grouped using DBSCAN, and TCRdist sequence similarity was added for clustering within HLA-allele-positive subsets. Co-occurrence clustering excluded repertoires with fewer than 30,000 or more than 120,000 public chains, plus five with anomalous nucleotide sharing. What TCRdb holds here is the immuneACCESS table cut down to in-frame rearrangements. Part of the clones is not present; checked against another copy, under half of the missing clones reflect an unresolved V gene, and the others are unexplained. That table supplies the V and J calls and clone size; D and trimming were determined from the DNA. The sample records roughly 120,000 clones, 8% to 10% of which are singletons. Of the sample, less than 4% falls within the top ten clones.

The cohort consisted of approximately 690 healthy bone marrow donors. Cohort members were all nominally healthy when sampled, although unrecorded immune exposures were likely present. The donor was CMV seronegative and belonged to the group of around 350 seronegative cohort members. Each donor provided a peripheral blood sample, and peripheral blood mononuclear cells were used for TCR beta sequencing. Genomic DNA was extracted from the blood cell samples with the Qiagen DNeasy Blood Extraction Kit. For this chain, trimming is 1 base at the V end and 4 bases at the J end, and the number of junction bases without a gene match is 0. The CDR3 goes from the cysteine to the phenylalanine over 13 residues. Just CDR3 DNA is preserved here, 39 bases in frame from base 1. According to the germline V gene (reference sequence), CDR1 reads GTSNPN and CDR2 reads SVGIG.

The sequence was obtained from a man aged 25-45 years in good health and CMV-seronegative. Sequencing was done on a sample of PBMCs. The rearrangement combines TRBV30 with TRBJ1-5; 8 central bases correspond to TRBD1. The CDR3 region: CAWSGTGNQPQHF. In nucleotides, the sequence is TGTGCCTGGAGTGGGACAGGGAATCAGCCCCAGCATTTT.